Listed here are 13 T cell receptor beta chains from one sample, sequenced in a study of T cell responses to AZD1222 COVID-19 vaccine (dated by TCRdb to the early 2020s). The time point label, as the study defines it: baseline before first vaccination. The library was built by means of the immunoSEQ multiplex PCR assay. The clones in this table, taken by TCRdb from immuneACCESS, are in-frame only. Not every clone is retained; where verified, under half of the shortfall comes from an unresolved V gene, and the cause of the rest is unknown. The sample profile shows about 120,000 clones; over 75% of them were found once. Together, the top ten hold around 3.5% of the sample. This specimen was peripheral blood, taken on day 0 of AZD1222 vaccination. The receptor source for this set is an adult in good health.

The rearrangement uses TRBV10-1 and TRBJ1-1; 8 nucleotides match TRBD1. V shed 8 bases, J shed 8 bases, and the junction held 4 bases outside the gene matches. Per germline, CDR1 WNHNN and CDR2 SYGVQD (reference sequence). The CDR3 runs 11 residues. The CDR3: CASRGQGEAFF. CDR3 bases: TGCGCCAGCCGAGGACAGGGCGAAGCTTTCTTT.

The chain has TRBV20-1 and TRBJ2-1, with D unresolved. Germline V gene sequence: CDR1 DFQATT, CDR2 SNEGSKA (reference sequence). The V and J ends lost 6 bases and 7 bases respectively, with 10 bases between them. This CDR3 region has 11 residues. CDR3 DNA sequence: TGCAGTGCCTATGACACTAATGAGCAGTTCTTC. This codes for CSAYDTNEQFF.

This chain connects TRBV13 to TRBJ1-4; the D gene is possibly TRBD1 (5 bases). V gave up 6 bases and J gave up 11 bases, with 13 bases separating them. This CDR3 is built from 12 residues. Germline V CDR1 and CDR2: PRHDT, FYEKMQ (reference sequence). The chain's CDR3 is CASRGRVDKLFF. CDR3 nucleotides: TGTGCCAGCAGGGGGCGCGTGGATAAACTGTTTTTT.

The CDR3 is CASILTGDTGELFF. CDR3 bases: TGTGCCAGTATACTAACAGGGGATACCGGGGAGCTGTTTTTT. The V call is TRBV19, the J call TRBJ2-2; 7 bases match TRBD1. The germline V gene encodes CDR1 LNHDA and CDR2 SQIVND (reference sequence). This CDR3 region has 14 residues. V lost 7 bases to trimming and J lost 5 bases; unmatched junction nucleotides: 7.

The DNA of the CDR3 is TGTGCCAGTAGTATAGATCCCGAGGGGGCAGAGCAGCCCCAGCATTTT. Protein product: CASSIDPEGAEQPQHF. The chain uses TRBV19 and TRBJ1-5; 7 positions agree with TRBD1. From germline, CDR1 is LNHDA and CDR2 SQIVND (reference sequence). The CDR3 runs 16 residues. Trimming cost V 0 bases and J 7 bases; bases outside gene matches: 9. The full variable domain, rest sourced from reference TRBV19 and TRBJ1-5, is DGGITQSPKYLFRKEGQNVTLSCEQNLNHDAMYWYRQDPGQGLRLIYYSQIVNDFQKGDIAEGYSVSREKKESFPLTVTSAQKNPTAFYLCASSIDPEGAEQPQHFGDGTRLSIL.

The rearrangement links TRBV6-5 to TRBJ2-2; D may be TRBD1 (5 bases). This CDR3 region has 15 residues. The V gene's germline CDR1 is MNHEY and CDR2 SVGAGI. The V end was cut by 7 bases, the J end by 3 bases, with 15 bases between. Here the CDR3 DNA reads TGTGCCAGCATCAGTTCAGGGTTTGACACCGGGGAGCTGTTTTTT. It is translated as CASISSGFDTGELFF.

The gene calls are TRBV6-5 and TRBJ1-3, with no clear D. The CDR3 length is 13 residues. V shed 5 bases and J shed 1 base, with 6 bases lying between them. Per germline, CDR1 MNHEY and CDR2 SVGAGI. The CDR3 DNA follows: TGTGCCAGCAGTCAGGATTCTGGAAACACCATATATTTT. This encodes CASSQDSGNTIYF.

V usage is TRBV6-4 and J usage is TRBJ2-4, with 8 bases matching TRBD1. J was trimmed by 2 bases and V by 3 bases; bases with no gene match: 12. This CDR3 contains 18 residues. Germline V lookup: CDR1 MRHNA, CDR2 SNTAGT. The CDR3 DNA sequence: TGTGCCAGCAGTGAATCGGAGATACAGGGGGGAACCAAAAACATTCAGTACTTC. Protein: CASSESEIQGGTKNIQYF.

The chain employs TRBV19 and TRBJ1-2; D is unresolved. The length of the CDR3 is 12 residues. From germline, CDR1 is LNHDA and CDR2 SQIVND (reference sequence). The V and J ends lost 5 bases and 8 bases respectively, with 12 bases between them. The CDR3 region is CASSPLMGGYTF. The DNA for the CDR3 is TGTGCCAGTAGTCCCTTGATGGGGGGCTACACCTTC.

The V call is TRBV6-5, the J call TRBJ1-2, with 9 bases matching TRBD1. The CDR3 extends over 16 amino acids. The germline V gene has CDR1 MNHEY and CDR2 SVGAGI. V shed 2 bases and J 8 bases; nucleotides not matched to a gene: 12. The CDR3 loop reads CASSYIPGQGIRGYTF. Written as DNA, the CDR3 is TGTGCCAGCAGTTACATCCCGGGACAGGGCATCCGGGGCTACACCTTC.

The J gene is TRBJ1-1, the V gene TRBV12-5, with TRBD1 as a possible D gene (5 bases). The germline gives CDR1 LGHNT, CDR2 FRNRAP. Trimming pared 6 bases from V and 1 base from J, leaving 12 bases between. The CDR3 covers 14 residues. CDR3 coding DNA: TGTGCTAGTGGGCTAGGGGTCACGAACACTGAAGCTTTCTTT. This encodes CASGLGVTNTEAFF.

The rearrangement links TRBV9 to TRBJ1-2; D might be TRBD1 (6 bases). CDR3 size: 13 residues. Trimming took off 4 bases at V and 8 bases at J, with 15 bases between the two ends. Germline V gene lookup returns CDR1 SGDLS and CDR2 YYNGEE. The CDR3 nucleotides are TGTGCCAGCAGCCTACAGGGAGGCGGGGGCTACACCTTC. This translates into CASSLQGGGGYTF.

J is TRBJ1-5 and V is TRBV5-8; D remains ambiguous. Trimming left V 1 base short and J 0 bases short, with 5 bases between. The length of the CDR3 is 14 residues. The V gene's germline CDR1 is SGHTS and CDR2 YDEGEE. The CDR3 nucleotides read TGTGCCAGCAGCTTGACCCATAGCAATCAGCCCCAGCATTTT. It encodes CASSLTHSNQPQHF.